This TCR beta chain was identified in a study of human T cells and chemical hapten exposure. Whole-study findings and limits: The study found that DPC sensitization did not change TCRs above 1 in 1000 frequency.

A note on this clonotype: Its antigen is not identified.

During construction of the library, unique molecular identifiers were attached to individual cDNA molecules for quantitative, reproducible TCR counting. As handled by the study authors: Sample TCR counts, which ranged from about 20,000 to 690,600, had a median of roughly 92,000. TCRdb independently ran MiXCR on the RACE reads; one entry per CDR3 protein. It is TCRdb's table, rather than the study itself, that gives the V and J calls and clone size. The data hold 42,000 or so distinct CDR3 sequences, with about 4.2% observed a single time. There are 16 residues in the CDR3. The junction had 11 bases not matched to a gene; V was cut back by 6 bases and J by 2 bases. Per germline, CDR1 LNHDA and CDR2 SQIVND (reference sequence). Time point noted: patch test 1, 2 weeks after DPC sensitization. Treatment noted: therapeutic diphenylcyclopropenone sensitization with weekly scalp DPC. Blood, whole and unfractionated, served as the source for total RNA extraction.

The sequence was collected from a man aged 45 to 65 with alopecia areata. Some clones in this sample may be carry-over from other donors' samples. The gene calls are TRBV19 and TRBJ2-5; TRBD2 matches at 8 bases. Sequencing was performed on whole blood, taken in connection with sensitization to the hapten diphenylcyclopropenone (DPC). The CDR3 is CASSRAGGSFQETQYF. DNA for the CDR3: TGTGCCAGTAGCCGCGCGGGGGGCAGTTTTCAAGAGACCCAGTACTTC.